Detailed here is one T cell receptor (beta chain). This clone was seen a few times. The target of this receptor is not known. No base-level quality is on record; no much larger clone is a single base apart. This entry belongs to a study of OX40 agonist ivuxolimab in advanced cancers. Study-level background: Ivuxolimab was an agonistic, fully human IgG2 monoclonal antibody directed against OX40 (CD134), a costimulatory receptor. Intravenous ivuxolimab was administered to patients every 2 weeks at six dose levels: 0.01, 0.1, 0.3, 1.5, 3 and 10 mg/kg. Prior anti-PD-1, anti-PD-L1 or anti-CTLA-4 therapy was permitted, and checkpoint inhibitors had been received by about 36% of dose-escalation patients. Partial responses occurred in three dose-escalation patients: two with cutaneous melanoma and one with hepatocellular carcinoma. Peripheral TCRbeta sequencing was intended to test whether TCR sequence diversity was altered and clonal T-cell expansion was caused by ivuxolimab. In the dose-escalation cohort, more than 75% of patients were male, and the mean age was around 60 years, with a range of about 23 to 80. The paper describes the monotherapy dose-escalation part (N of about 47 patients) of the phase I trial of ivuxolimab. Of the roughly 51 patients in dose escalation, approximately 20 had hepatocellular carcinoma, about 15 had melanoma, 9 had renal cell carcinoma and 9 had head and neck cancer. The research as a whole found: Clonal expansion of both CD4+ and CD8+ blood T cells was observed from baseline to week 6 at doses 0.1 to 3.0 mg/kg. On average, CD8+ T cells showed more expanded clones than CD4+ T cells after ivuxolimab. In the 0.1-3.0 mg/kg groups, partial responders had among the lowest normalized peripheral clonal expansion, particularly in CD8+ T cells. The antigen specificity of the peripheral T cells that underwent clonal expansion was not determined. Low levels of normalized T-cell clonal expansion were also seen in some patients who did not respond.

Genomic DNA was isolated from the sorted cells so that the TCRbeta CDR3 region could be sequenced. The immunoSEQ Assay was used to sequence the TCRbeta CDR3 regions. This immuneACCESS table, as held by TCRdb, lists in-frame sequences with V and J called but not all clones. Of the missing ones, under half trace to an unresolved V gene in checked studies; the others have no known cause. This sample is represented by 65,000 to 90,000 clones; 75% to 90% of them were singletons. Around 2.9% of the sample rests with the top ten. The trial excluded patients who had a history of autoimmune disease or were on systemic immunosuppression. Peripheral blood for TCR sequencing was drawn from every dose cohort at baseline, at cycle 4 day 1 and at cycle 7 day 1. Samples were obtained from an open-label, multicenter, first-in-human phase I dose-escalation trial of ivuxolimab. Adults with locally advanced or metastatic head and neck squamous cell, hepatocellular, melanoma or renal cell carcinoma were enrolled in the trial. Before TCR sequencing, CD4+ T cells and CD8+ T cells were sorted from peripheral blood as separate populations.

From cysteine to phenylalanine, the CDR3 is 16 amino acids long. The retained sequence is limited to the CDR3, 48 bases, with the frame set at the first base. From V the trimming removes 4 bases and from J it removes 2 bases, while the gene matches leave 3 bases of the junction unaccounted for. CDR1 and CDR2 were assigned from the germline V gene (reference sequence) as SGHNT and YYREEE. The V and J genes are TRBV5-4 and TRBJ1-4; TRBD1 matches 12 bases in the middle. This specimen consisted of CD4+ or CD8+ T cells sorted from blood, obtained in a trial of the OX40 agonist ivuxolimab. The sequence was obtained from an adult with an advanced solid tumor such as melanoma, head and neck, liver or kidney cancer. Read as DNA, the sequence is TGTGCCAGCAGCATGGGACAGGGGGCGACTAATGAAAAACTGTTTTTT. The translation is CASSMGQGATNEKLFF.